The clone carrying this T cell receptor (beta chain) was counted ten times or more. No antigen is known for it. The data are from a study of T cells in Graves' hyperthyroidism and ophthalmopathy. There were TCR beta CDR3 regions amplified from RNA transcripts. When the TCR CDR3 underwent first-round RT-PCR, the HTBI primer set was used. TCRdb fed the multiplex PCR reads into MiXCR, producing one record per CDR3 protein. The sample contains under 450,000 distinct CDR3 sequences, approximately 15% of which appear only once. Overall study results and limits: Blood also contained most expanded thyroid clonotypes above 0.001.

This receptor was obtained from a young man with Graves' hyperthyroidism that later progressed to Graves' ophthalmopathy. Specimen: blood.

As DNA, the CDR3 is TGTGCCAGCAGCCAAGAGGTGGGGGGAGGCACAGATACGCAGTATTTT. Amino acids: CASSQEVGGGTDTQYF. This chain connects TRBV4-2 to TRBJ2-3, with D perhaps matching TRBD2 (6 bases). The CDR3 consists of 16 residues. Per the germline V gene, CDR1 is LGHNA and CDR2 is YNFKEQ. The V and J ends lost 0 bases and 1 base respectively, with 11 bases between them.